Below are 18 T cell receptor beta chains sequenced from a single sample in a study of shared clonotypes between healthy human individuals. TCRdb's table, derived via immunoSEQ multiplex PCR, lists solely in-frame clones and lacks some. The sample yields roughly 1,500,000 clones, approximately 98% seen once. The sample taken for sequencing was naive CD4+ T cells sorted from blood. The sample's subset: CD45RA+ positively selected. These receptors all stem from a man under 40 in good health.

This clone was seen only once. The rearrangement links TRBV28 to TRBJ2-7, with D perhaps TRBD1 (5 bases). Deletions cut 6 bases from V and 6 bases from J, with 18 bases between. The CDR3 has 14 amino acids. The germline CDR1 and CDR2 sequences are MDHEN and SYDVKM. CDR3 residues: CASRLPNRQGEQYF. The CDR3 DNA is TGTGCCAGCAGATTACCAAACAGGCAAGGCGAGCAGTACTTC.

This chain uses TRBV5-4 with TRBJ2-1; D may correspond to TRBD1 or TRBD2 (5 bases each). Germline CDR1 and CDR2: SGHNT and YYREEE (reference sequence). The length of the CDR3 is 15 residues. The V gene lost 3 bases and the J gene lost 2 bases, with 12 bases spanning the gap. CDR3 sequence reads: CASSSRGPAYNEQFF. CDR3 nucleotide sequence: TGTGCCAGCAGCTCTCGGGGCCCGGCCTACAATGAGCAGTTCTTC. The variable domain in full, with the rest retrieved from reference TRBV5-4 and TRBJ2-1, is ETGVTQSPTHLIKTRGQQVTLRCSSQSGHNTVSWYQQALGQGPQFIFQYYREEENGRGNFPPRFSGLQFPNYSSELNVNALELDDSALYLCASSSRGPAYNEQFFGPGTRLTVL.

This clone is a singleton in its sample. This sequence joins TRBV9 and TRBJ2-7; the D is unclear. The V gene lost 0 bases and the J gene lost 0 bases, with 7 bases spanning the gap. This CDR3 contains 14 residues. Looked up from germline, CDR1 is SGDLS and CDR2 is YYNGEE. CDR3 amino acids: CASSVDLASYEQYF. In DNA form, the CDR3 reads TGTGCCAGCAGCGTAGATTTAGCCTCCTACGAGCAGTACTTC.

The gene calls are TRBV5-5 and TRBJ2-7; D might be TRBD1 or TRBD2, each matching 5 bases. The CDR3 loop spans 14 amino acids. Germline V CDR1 and CDR2: SGHKS, YYEKEE (reference sequence). V dropped 3 bases and J dropped 0 bases, with 10 bases sitting between them. Here the CDR3 reads CASSYGAPSYEQYF. The CDR3, as DNA: TGTGCCAGCAGCTACGGGGCCCCCTCCTACGAGCAGTACTTC.

The table lists this clone with a count of one. CDR3 residues: CASSLRRGNTGELFF. CDR3 sequence (DNA): TGTGCCAGCAGCTTACGCAGGGGTAACACCGGGGAGCTGTTTTTT. This chain links TRBV5-4 with TRBJ2-2; D possibly corresponds to TRBD1 (6 bases). The germline CDR1 and CDR2 sequences are SGHNT and YYREEE (reference sequence). CDR3 size: 15 residues. V shed 2 bases and J shed 2 bases, with 10 bases lying between them.

The chain combines TRBV5-4 with TRBJ2-3; D ambiguous. The CDR3 length is 15 residues. Germline V gene data show CDR1 as SGHNT and CDR2 as YYREEE (reference sequence). Between the trimmed V and J ends, which lost 4 bases and 0 bases, there was a span of 12 bases. CDR3 residues: CASSPLSSSTDTQYF. In DNA form, the CDR3 reads TGTGCCAGCAGCCCTCTCTCGTCTAGCACAGATACGCAGTATTTT.

The chain employs TRBV28 and TRBJ2-7, with D tentatively TRBD2 (6 bases). Trimming stripped 5 bases from V and 2 bases from J, with 19 bases between. Germline V gene data show CDR1 as MDHEN and CDR2 as SYDVKM. The CDR3 covers 16 residues. The CDR3 DNA follows: TGTGCCAGCAGTGCAAGACTAGGATTCCAAACCTACGAGCAGTACTTC. Its protein is CASSARLGFQTYEQYF.

The chain combines TRBV7-9 with TRBJ1-2, with TRBD1 matching over 10 bases. Germline lookup yields CDR1 SEHNR and CDR2 FQNEAQ (reference sequence). The CDR3 has 15 amino acids. With 5 bases clipped from V and 1 base from J, the junction kept 4 bases outside the gene matches. The CDR3 nucleotides read TGTGCCAGCAGCGCCGGGACAGGGGATAACTATGGCTACACCTTC. It translates to CASSAGTGDNYGYTF.

The chain recombines TRBV5-4 with TRBJ2-5; perhaps TRBD2 as D (5 bases). The germline V gene has CDR1 SGHNT and CDR2 YYREEE (reference sequence). V was pared by 4 bases and J by 5 bases, with 15 bases between. The CDR3 length is 14 residues. CDR3 residues: CASSNGRPGETQYF. CDR3 bases: TGTGCCAGCAGCAACGGCCGCCCGGGGGAGACCCAGTACTTC.

This chain links TRBV7-8 with TRBJ2-7; 7 positions match TRBD2. Germline V gives CDR1 SGHVS, CDR2 FQNEAQ. The CDR3 totals 13 residues. V shed 7 bases, J shed 7 bases, and the junction held 10 bases outside the gene matches. CDR3 residues: CASISGITGEQYF. The DNA for the CDR3 is TGTGCCAGCATAAGCGGGATCACGGGTGAGCAGTACTTC.

This clone was found once. This sample also contains other DNA sequences that code for the same CDR3. The rearrangement links TRBV6-5 to TRBJ2-1; 12 bases match TRBD2. V lost 5 bases and J lost 3; bases outside the gene matches: 2. The germline V gene encodes CDR1 MNHEY and CDR2 SVGAGI. The CDR3 is 15 amino acids. CDR3 amino acids: CASSKLAGGYNEQFF. CDR3 in DNA: TGTGCCAGCAGTAAACTAGCGGGAGGCTACAATGAGCAGTTCTTC.

The rearrangement uses TRBV6-1 and TRBJ1-1; D gene uncertain. CDR3 size: 14 residues. The germline V gene encodes CDR1 MNHNS and CDR2 SASEGT. Trimming took 2 bases from V and 3 from J, leaving 10 bases between them. The CDR3 loop reads CASSERVRDTEAFF. Written as DNA, the CDR3 is TGTGCCAGCAGTGAAAGGGTCCGAGACACTGAAGCTTTCTTT.

The chain joins TRBV7-6 to TRBJ2-1; TRBD2 is a possible D gene (6 bases). V lost 1 base, J lost 5 bases, and 9 bases lay in between. The CDR3 sequence is 14 residues long. Germline-derived CDR1 and CDR2 are SGHVS and FNYEAQ. In nucleotides, the CDR3 is TGTGCCAGCAGCTTAGATTCGGGAGACAATGAGCAGTTCTTC. Protein sequence: CASSLDSGDNEQFF.

The chain joins TRBV5-1 to TRBJ2-5, with D uncertain. With 4 bases removed from V and 5 bases from J, the gap between germline ends came to 15 bases. Germline V gives CDR1 SGHRS, CDR2 YFSETQ. The CDR3 is made up of 14 amino acids. The CDR3 region is CASSHPSLGETQYF. In nucleotides, the CDR3 is TGCGCCAGCAGCCACCCCTCTCTTGGGGAGACCCAGTACTTC. Drawing the rest from reference TRBV5-1 and TRBJ2-5, the complete variable domain is KAGVTQTPRYLIKTRGQQVTLSCSPISGHRSVSWYQQTPGQGLQFLFEYFSETQRNKGNFPGRFSGRQFSNSRSEMNVSTLELGDSALYLCASSHPSLGETQYFGPGTRLLVL.

The gene calls are TRBV5-1 and TRBJ1-1; D is perhaps TRBD1 (5 bases). CDR3 length equals 13 residues. Germline V lookup: CDR1 SGHRS, CDR2 YFSETQ. V lost 0 bases and J 5 bases, leaving 8 bases between the germline ends. The CDR3 DNA follows: TGCGCCAGCAGCTTGGCGACAGTGACTGAAGCTTTCTTT. It translates to CASSLATVTEAFF.

The chain is built from TRBV19 and TRBJ2-1; D unclear. Looked up from germline, CDR1 is LNHDA and CDR2 is SQIVND (reference sequence). Trimming cost V 1 base and J 5 bases, with 12 bases left between them. The CDR3 extends over 15 amino acids. The CDR3 DNA is TGTGCCAGTAGTATAGGCCCCCTACCCAACAATGAGCAGTTCTTC. Translating it yields CASSIGPLPNNEQFF.

CDR3 protein: CATAGQGTYTEAFF. The CDR3 DNA reads as TGTGCCACCGCGGGACAGGGTACCTACACTGAAGCTTTCTTT. The chain employs TRBV6-1 and TRBJ1-1; the match to TRBD1 covers 9 bases. CDR3 length: 14 amino acids. Per the germline V gene, CDR1 is MNHNS and CDR2 is SASEGT. V lost 10 bases and J lost 3; bases outside the gene matches: 9.

The chain couples TRBV7-2 to TRBJ1-2; 8 bases line up with TRBD1. The CDR3 contains 14 residues. Per the germline V gene, CDR1 is SGHTA and CDR2 is FQGNSA. V lost 5 bases, J lost 4 bases, and 6 bases stayed unmatched. Here the CDR3 reads CASSTRDRSYGYTF. In DNA, the CDR3 is TGTGCCAGCAGCACCCGGGACAGGAGCTATGGCTACACCTTC.